This is a list of T cell receptor beta chains from one sample in a study of shared clonotypes between healthy human individuals. This table comes from immunoSEQ multiplex PCR, and its TCRdb copy is limited to in-frame clones, with some not included. The table lists about 1.1 million clones, approximately 80% of them singletons, with roughly 0.83% in the top ten. The sequencing sample was made of memory CD4+ T cells from PBMCs. The receptor set was obtained from a man aged 18 to 35 in good health. Some clones in this sample may be carry-over from other donors' samples. Both conserved end residues are trimmed from each CDR3.

cdr3_aa,v_call,j_call,cdr3_length
ASSHNAIAGGENNEQF,TRBV5-1,TRBJ2-1,16
ASSRYGGPQL,TRBV7-2,TRBJ2-1,10
AISETGQGGNIQY,TRBV10-3,TRBJ2-4,13
ATSRVGVRKDEQF,TRBV15,TRBJ2-1,13
ASGKGETYEQY,TRBV12-5,TRBJ2-7,11
KGEANEKLF,TRBV20-1,TRBJ1-4,9
ASSWGDRSTDTQY,TRBV28,TRBJ2-3,13
ASSRSLADEQY,TRBV14,TRBJ2-7,11
ASSLGQGYEQY,TRBV18,TRBJ2-7,11
ASSFTLANTGELF,TRBV5-1,TRBJ2-2,13
ASSLTSGRSTGELF,TRBV7-3,TRBJ2-2,14
SAYRGYGYT,TRBV20-1,TRBJ1-2,9
ASAPAWWDTQY,TRBV10-1,TRBJ2-3,11
ASSYQGSYEQY,TRBV6-5,TRBJ2-7,11
AIKNSTNTYEQY,TRBV10-3,TRBJ2-7,12
ASRREGGETQY,TRBV6-5,TRBJ2-5,11
ASSSTSGTGAGELF,TRBV7-3,TRBJ2-2,14
ASSQDRLVGTSSYEQY,TRBV4-2,TRBJ2-7,16
ASTPQGTNEKLF,TRBV19,TRBJ1-4,12
SVEVVAEQY,TRBV29-1,TRBJ2-7,9
ASSATGTSREQY,TRBV5-1,TRBJ2-7,12
ASSSGQGVGNQPQH,TRBV28,TRBJ1-5,14
ASTLAGTNDYGYT,TRBV6-5,TRBJ1-2,13
ASSRGGSGANVLT,TRBV2,TRBJ2-6,13
ASSYSFGQQETQY,TRBV6-5,TRBJ2-5,13
ASSRFPDQPQH,TRBV5-1,TRBJ1-5,11
ASSSLNTGELF,TRBV4-1,TRBJ2-2,11
ASSYSGTGGDEKLF,TRBV6-5,TRBJ1-4,14
ASSLAPTGETQY,TRBV5-1,TRBJ2-5,12
ASSPQFLGGNEQF,TRBV14,TRBJ2-1,13
ASSLLAGPYNEQF,TRBV5-1,TRBJ2-1,13
ASSLVPSGYNEQF,TRBV5-1,TRBJ2-1,13